This passage covers 3 T cell receptor beta chains from one sample sequenced in a study of human T cells and chemical hapten exposure. Described time point: pre-sensitization, week 0. Treatment of the sample: therapeutic diphenylcyclopropenone sensitization with weekly scalp DPC. From the RACE reads, TCRdb called clonotypes with MiXCR, one entry per CDR3 protein. The sample yields 200,000 to 300,000 distinct CDR3 sequences, approximately 8.6% seen once. The starting material was whole blood, obtained in connection with sensitization to the hapten diphenylcyclopropenone (DPC). The source is a woman between 40 and 50 years old with alopecia areata. Some clones in this sample may be carry-over from other donors' samples.

This clonotype was counted many times. The chain links TRBV28 to TRBJ2-1; 12 positions agree with TRBD1. Germline-derived CDR1 and CDR2 are MDHEN and SYDVKM. This CDR3 comprises 16 residues. Trimming took 6 bases from V and 7 from J; bases not matched to a gene: 10. This CDR3 reads CASRDGDRGLGNEQFF. The CDR3 coding sequence is TGTGCCAGCAGGGATGGGGACAGGGGGCTGGGGAATGAGCAGTTCTTC.

CDR3 residues: CSVSNLQKSPDSLFSTNYGYTF. The CDR3 region has the DNA TGCAGCGTCTCGAATCTCCAGAAGTCTCCGGACAGTTTGTTTTCAACTAACTATGGCTACACCTTC. The chain couples TRBV29-1 to TRBJ1-2, with D possibly matching TRBD1 (6 bases). This CDR3 region has 22 residues. The germline CDR1 and CDR2 sequences are SQVTM and ANQGSEA. Trimming stripped 6 bases from V and 0 bases from J, with 38 bases between.

Here the CDR3 DNA reads TGTGCCAGCAGTTCGCCGGCCCCAAGCTCCTACAATGAGCAGTTCTTC. This encodes CASSSPAPSSYNEQFF. The genes are TRBV6-2 or TRBV6-3 and TRBJ2-1; D is unresolved. CDR1 MNHEY and CDR2 SVGEGT come from the germline V gene. The CDR3 has 16 amino acids. V gave up 4 bases and J gave up 0 bases, with 13 bases separating them.